This T cell receptor (beta chain) was sequenced during a study of response to subunit inactivated influenza vaccine (dated by TCRdb to 2016 to 2018). Study-level background: The study used deep quantitative T cell receptor repertoire profiling to track responses to a trivalent subunit inactivated influenza vaccine. Study-level results and caveats: According to the authors, only a limited number of new T cells may be recruited by each seasonal influenza vaccination.

The CDR3 has 14 amino acids, counting the end cysteine and phenylalanine. CDR3 DNA is the only sequence kept; it has 42 bases, read in frame from the first base. The germline V gene gives CDR1 as SGDLS and CDR2 as YYNGEE. Trimming takes 4 bases off V and 0 bases off J; junction bases not matched to a gene: 2. Libraries were constructed by RT-PCR. Sequencing relied on an Illumina HiSeq 2500. The raw public reads went through TCRdb reprocessing: fastp at Q25, MiXCR clone calling, in-frame beta chains kept. Here each entry gathers all rows of one CDR3 protein and keeps the most common genes and DNA. The sample table contains about 540,000 distinct CDR3 sequences; only one count was recorded for around 21% of them. 2.5% to 3.5% of the sample lies in the top ten. Concerning this clonotype: Its binding antigen is unknown. No base qualities exist here, and no much larger clone lies one base off it.

These data also formed part of another study, on T cells expressing NK-cell markers. Per that second paper: 5'RACE template switching, by which a universal primer site and unique molecular identifiers were added, was used to make TCR beta cDNA libraries. In sorted CD3+CD56+NKG2C+, CD3+CD56+NKG2C- and CD3+CD56-NKG2C+ T-cell subsets from 7 to 9 donors, TCR beta-chain repertoires were profiled. Among the eight sequenced donors, only one was HCMV-seronegative, while the other seven were HCMV-seropositive. To restrict sorting to alphabetaTCR-expressing T cells, an anti-gammadeltaTCR antibody was added in several experiments. In several donors, the dominant CD3+CD56+NKG2C+ clonotypes were found to rank among the top 10 CD8+ clonotypes and to make up roughly 1.0-7.5% of CD8+ T cells. Those dominant clonotypes were again the most abundant among CD3+CD56-NKG2C+ cells in a few donors, at about 28.3-65%. Whether the expanded NKG2C-expressing T cell clones were specific for HCMV antigens remained unclear. All eight donors whose samples were sequenced were randomly selected healthy volunteers, three of them men and five women. A commercial ELISA kit detecting HCMV-specific IgG in serum was used to determine HCMV serostatus. Peripheral blood mononuclear cells were isolated from blood by Ficoll density gradient centrifugation. Using Miltenyi isolation kits, CD4+ and CD8+ T cells were isolated from PBMC through magnetic immunoseparation. cDNA synthesis was primed from the TCR beta constant segment and was followed by two successive PCR amplification steps. Libraries were sequenced as 2 x 150 bp reads on Illumina HiSeq 2000/2500, MiSeq or NextSeq. Reads were demultiplexed and grouped by UMI with MIGEC, and clonotypes were assembled and quantified with MiTCR. To exclude erroneous sequences, only TCR cDNA sequences supported by at least two reads were retained. The tcR package was used for downstream repertoire analysis, and clonotypes were matched across fractions by CDR3 nucleotide sequence plus V segment. VDJmatch was used to annotate antigen specificity against VDJdb, with one amino acid substitution in CDR3 allowed.

The input for sequencing was CD4+ T cells sorted from PBMCs, taken approximately 13 days after vaccination. This chain joins TRBV9 to TRBJ2-3; the central 7 bases match TRBD2. This receptor was taken from a man aged 50-59 years who received an inactivated influenza vaccine. Donor details come from another sample of the same person, matched by shared clones. The DNA sequence is given as TGTGCCAGCAGCACGGGGGGTAGCACAGATACGCAGTATTTT. It is translated as CASSTGGSTDTQYF.